The rows below give T cell receptor beta chains drawn from one sample of a study of T cell responses to AZD1222 COVID-19 vaccine. The method was immunoSEQ multiplex PCR; TCRdb's version includes in-frame clones alone and lacks a portion of them. This sample has more than 100,000 clones; around 92% occur once, and the top ten carry about 14%. Here the sequenced sample was peripheral blood, taken on day 0 of AZD1222 vaccination. These receptors were taken from an adult in good health. The CDR3 runs from the conserved cysteine through the conserved F or W. A D gene is named only where the DNA matches it firmly. The size of a clone is reported for some rows only, either as once, few or many, or as a class for expanded clones.

size	V	J	D	CDR3	DNA
.	TRBV5-4	TRBJ2-1	.	CASSGDGNYNEQFF	TGTGCCAGCAGCGGGGACGGAAACTACAATGAGCAGTTCTTC
.	TRBV19	TRBJ2-7	TRBD2	CASSIAGGSDEQYF	TGTGCCAGTAGTATAGCTGGCGGGAGCGACGAGCAGTACTTC
.	TRBV28	TRBJ1-1	.	CASSPRGVRTEAFF	TGTGCCAGCAGTCCCCGGGGGGTTCGGACTGAAGCTTTCTTT
.	TRBV6-5	TRBJ1-1	.	CASSPRGLNTEAFF	TGTGCCAGCAGTCCCCGCGGACTAAACACTGAAGCTTTCTTT
.	TRBV4-3	TRBJ2-1	TRBD2	CASSHDGLAGGNEQFF	TGCGCCAGCAGCCACGACGGACTAGCGGGAGGTAATGAGCAGTTCTTC
.	TRBV6-5	TRBJ2-7	TRBD1	CASSNAGTAYEQYF	TGTGCCAGCAGCAACGCCGGGACAGCTTACGAGCAGTACTTC
.	TRBV28	TRBJ1-2	.	CASSFGGSVTGYGYTF	TGTGCCAGCAGTTTTGGGGGGTCCGTTACAGGGTACGGCTACACCTTC
.	TRBV3-1/TRBV3-2	TRBJ1-1	.	CASGGGTEAFF	TGTGCCAGCGGAGGTGGCACTGAAGCTTTCTTT
.	TRBV10-3	TRBJ2-3	TRBD1	CAITPGQGEDTQYF	TGTGCCATCACCCCTGGACAGGGAGAAGATACGCAGTATTTT
.	TRBV13	TRBJ1-2	.	CASSLAQGGYTF	TGTGCCAGCAGCTTAGCCCAGGGTGGCTACACCTTC
.	TRBV13	TRBJ1-2	TRBD1	CASSGPRDRGGDGYTF	TGTGCCAGCAGCGGCCCCCGGGACAGGGGAGGAGATGGCTACACCTTC
once	TRBV12-3/TRBV12-4	TRBJ2-3	.	CASSLVRGTQYF	TGTGCCAGCAGTTTAGTTCGAGGTACGCAGTATTTT
once	TRBV10-3	TRBJ2-7	TRBD2	CAISESGSLEQYF	TGTGCCATCAGTGAGAGCGGGAGTCTCGAGCAGTACTTC
.	TRBV7-2	TRBJ2-5	TRBD2	CASSSASGRLFETQYF	TGTGCCAGCAGCTCAGCTAGCGGGAGGTTGTTTGAGACCCAGTACTTC
.	TRBV2	TRBJ1-2	.	CASSRVYGYTF	TGTGCCAGCTCTAGGGTCTATGGCTACACCTTC
once	TRBV4-3	TRBJ2-2	.	CASSHLGQNTGELFF	TGCGCCAGCAGCCACCTGGGACAGAACACCGGGGAGCTGTTTTTT
.	TRBV5-5	TRBJ1-2	.	CASSGPGEYGYTF	TGTGCCAGCAGCGGCCCGGGGGAGTATGGCTACACCTTC